This entry features one T cell receptor (beta chain) sequence. This clonotype was found many times. It lacks a known antigen. Within one base of it there is no much larger clone, and no base qualities were kept. This sample was included in a study of CD8 T cells in ankylosing spondylitis (dated by TCRdb to about 2017). About the full investigation: To find TCR variants linked to disease, the study profiled T cell receptor beta repertoires in ankylosing spondylitis patients and healthy donors. Peripheral blood samples were taken, and synovial fluid was additionally collected from ankylosing spondylitis patients. The full study cohort was made up of about 25 ankylosing spondylitis patients and about a hundred healthy donors. Study-wide findings and limitations: Some of the motif variants had been reported before in the synovial fluid and blood of reactive arthritis patients, a finding that suggests common disease-initiation mechanisms. The disease-linked clones were reported to be significantly enriched in matched synovial fluid samples from ankylosing spondylitis patients. Blood from ankylosing spondylitis patients appeared to be characterized by a TCR beta motif made up of about 8 highly homologous amino acid variants. The disease-linked clones showed a CD8+ phenotype and occurred at relatively low frequencies in peripheral blood.

CDR1 and CDR2 are read off the germline V gene (reference sequence) as LNHNV and YYDKDF. Taken from cysteine to phenylalanine, the CDR3 has 13 residues. The CDR3 DNA has 39 bases and is translated from base 1. V and J are truncated by 4 bases and 8 bases respectively, leaving an intervening sequence of 14 bases. This sample was sequenced with an Illumina HiSeq 2500. Quantitative 5'-RACE with molecular barcodes was the method used to prepare the TCR beta libraries. In the source study's methods: A new computational method based on a probabilistic model of VDJ rearrangement was used to identify disease-linked TCR variants. TCRdb handled the public reads itself, with Q25 trimming in fastp and clone calling in MiXCR, and kept productive beta chains. All rows with the same CDR3 protein become a single entry with the most common DNA and genes. TCRdb, not the original authors, processed these V and J calls. Within this sample are under 300,000 distinct CDR3 sequences, with 18% of them counted one time only. The ten largest clones add up to approximately 32% of the sample.

The V and J segments used are TRBV15 and TRBJ1-2; a tentative D match to TRBD1 spans 5 bases. The receptor was isolated from a male donor with ankylosing spondylitis or in good health (not recorded which). Sequencing was performed on blood, either unsorted or a sorted T cell fraction (not recorded which). Here the CDR3 is given as CATSTSGVPGYTF. The DNA is as follows: TGTGCCACCAGCACCTCGGGGGTGCCGGGCTACACCTTC.